Listed below are T cell receptor beta chains from one sample, sequenced in a study of blood T cell repertoires in COVID-19. Measured with immunoSEQ multiplex PCR; TCRdb has only the in-frame clones, and not every one. The repertoire holds some 300,000 clones, with around four fifths as singletons. The source material was peripheral blood. The source is a woman in her fifties or sixties with active or convalescent COVID-19. The CDR3 runs from the conserved cysteine through the conserved F or W. D genes are given only for firm matches. Clone size is shown for a subset of rows, as once, few, many or a class of expanded clone.

TRBD1,-,TRBV3-1/TRBV3-2,16,TRBJ1-2,TGTGCCAGCAGCCTATTTTACGGGACAGGGTTAAATGACTACACCTTC,CASSLFYGTGLNDYTF
-,-,TRBV4-1,19,TRBJ2-4,TGCGCCAGCAGCCAAGAGCCGGCACATGTTGCTCTAGGCAAAAACATTCAGTACTTC,CASSQEPAHVALGKNIQYF
-,-,TRBV6-5,13,TRBJ1-2,TGTGCCAGCAGTTACTCTCCGAACGGTGGCTACACCTTC,CASSYSPNGGYTF
-,-,TRBV27,15,TRBJ1-2,TGTGCCAGCAGTTTTACAGGGATTTCATACTATGGCTACACCTTC,CASSFTGISYYGYTF
TRBD2,-,TRBV10-3,16,TRBJ2-7,TGTGCCATCAGTGAGTCGTCTAGCGGGAGGCCCTACGAGCAGTACTTC,CAISESSSGRPYEQYF
-,-,TRBV7-2,13,TRBJ1-1,TGTGCCAGCAGCTTTGGCAGGAACACTGAAGCTTTCTTT,CASSFGRNTEAFF
TRBD1,-,TRBV7-2,16,TRBJ1-5,TGTGCCAGCAGCTTAGCAGGGGGCCGGAGCAATCAGCCCCAGCATTTT,CASSLAGGRSNQPQHF
TRBD1,-,TRBV30,13,TRBJ2-3,TGTGCCTCCGGGACAGGGAGGACAGATACGCAGTATTTT,CASGTGRTDTQYF
TRBD1,once,TRBV28,16,TRBJ1-5,TGTGCCAGCAGCTCCCGGGACAGGGGGCCCAATCAGCCCCAGCATTTT,CASSSRDRGPNQPQHF
-,-,TRBV27,15,TRBJ2-3,TGTGCCAGCAGTCGACAGGGGAGGGAAGCAGATACGCAGTATTTT,CASSRQGREADTQYF
TRBD2,-,TRBV5-1,17,TRBJ2-5,TGCGCCAGCAGCTCGCCTGCGGGAGTTCACGTTTCAAAGACCCAGTACTTC,CASSSPAGVHVSKTQYF
TRBD2,-,TRBV11-1,16,TRBJ2-5,TGTGCCAGCAGCCTGGAACTAGCGGGAGCCGGGGAGACCCAGTACTTC,CASSLELAGAGETQYF
TRBD1,-,TRBV9,14,TRBJ2-7,TGTGCCAGCAGCCTGGGACAGAGCTCCTACGAGCAGTACTTC,CASSLGQSSYEQYF
-,-,TRBV6-1,10,TRBJ1-1,TGTGCCAGCAGTGAACCTACGACTTTCTTT,CASSEPTTFF
-,-,TRBV27,15,TRBJ2-2,TGTGCCAGCAGTTTAAGGGCAGGGGACACCGGGGAGCTGTTTTTT,CASSLRAGDTGELFF
-,once,TRBV5-4,17,TRBJ1-3,TGTGCCAGCAGCTTCAAAACCGGAGCCGACTCTGGAAACACCATATATTTT,CASSFKTGADSGNTIYF
-,-,TRBV5-3,14,TRBJ1-2,TGTGCCAGAAGCTTGCGTGAGTCTAACTATGGCTACACCTTC,CARSLRESNYGYTF
TRBD1,-,TRBV6-5,15,TRBJ1-2,TGTGCCAGCAGTCAACACAGGGGGCTGGACTATGGCTACACCTTC,CASSQHRGLDYGYTF
TRBD2,-,TRBV2,15,TRBJ2-5,TGTGCCAGCAGTGAAGGGCTAGCGGGAGAAGAGACCCAGTACTTC,CASSEGLAGEETQYF
TRBD2,-,TRBV4-2,16,TRBJ2-2,TGTGCCAGCAGCCAAGGGGCGGGAGCGGGGACCGGGGAGCTGTTTTTT,CASSQGAGAGTGELFF
-,-,TRBV5-5,15,TRBJ1-2,TGTGCCAGCAGCTTGTTTGGGGATCAGGGCTATGGCTACACCTTC,CASSLFGDQGYGYTF
TRBD2,-,TRBV27,15,TRBJ2-7,TGTGCCAGCACCGAGGCCAGCGGGACCCGACGGGAGCAGTACTTC,CASTEASGTRREQYF
TRBD1,-,TRBV29-1,15,TRBJ1-2,TGCAGCGTTGCCGGGACAGGGGGCTTAGTTAGCGGCTACACCTTC,CSVAGTGGLVSGYTF
-,-,TRBV5-5,15,TRBJ2-2,TGTGCCAGCAGCTTTGACAGATCGAACACCGGGGAGCTGTTTTTT,CASSFDRSNTGELFF
TRBD1,-,TRBV6-5,14,TRBJ2-4,TGTGCCAGTTCCGTCTCCGGACAGGGGACCATTCAGTACTTC,CASSVSGQGTIQYF
-,-,TRBV7-9,15,TRBJ2-1,TGTGCCAGCAGCTTAAACAGGGGAGGCTACAATGAGCAGTTCTTC,CASSLNRGGYNEQFF
-,-,TRBV6-5,14,TRBJ2-1,TGTGCCAGCAGTTACTCGGCAGGGAAAAATGAGCAGTTCTTC,CASSYSAGKNEQFF
-,-,TRBV11-3,14,TRBJ2-2,TGTGCCAGCAGTTTCAGAGGACAGTCCGGGGAGCTGTTTTTT,CASSFRGQSGELFF
-,-,TRBV3-1/TRBV3-2,16,TRBJ2-1,TGTGCCAGCAGCCAAGATGACAGCCAGGTATACAATGAGCAGTTCTTC,CASSQDDSQVYNEQFF
-,-,TRBV4-1,14,TRBJ2-7,TGCGCCAGCAGCCAAGAAGCCCTAGCTTACGAGCAGTACTTC,CASSQEALAYEQYF
-,-,TRBV18,13,TRBJ1-2,TGTGCCAGCTCACCCGAGGAAAACTATGGCTACACCTTC,CASSPEENYGYTF
TRBD1,-,TRBV6-1,16,TRBJ2-7,TGTGCCAGCAGTGAACTCCCAGGGGGCCATACCTACGAGCAGTACTTC,CASSELPGGHTYEQYF
-,once,TRBV10-3,16,TRBJ1-5,TGTGCCATCAGTGAGTCCCGGGCGGGGCTTGGTCAGCCCCAGCATTTT,CAISESRAGLGQPQHF
-,-,TRBV6-1,16,TRBJ1-5,TGTGCCAGCAGTGTACCCCCAAGGAGGGGCGAGCAGCCCCAGCATTTT,CASSVPPRRGEQPQHF
-,few,TRBV18,15,TRBJ1-1,TGTGCCAGCTCACAAATTGGACAGAGCGGGGCTGAAGCTTTCTTT,CASSQIGQSGAEAFF
TRBD1,-,TRBV3-1/TRBV3-2,16,TRBJ1-2,TGTGCCAGCAGCCAAGACAGGGGGCGAGGAGACTATGGCTACACCTTC,CASSQDRGRGDYGYTF
-,few,TRBV3-1/TRBV3-2,15,TRBJ2-5,TGTGCCAGCAGCCAAACGTCGGGACAAGAAGAGACCCAGTACTTC,CASSQTSGQEETQYF
-,-,TRBV28,13,TRBJ1-5,TGTGCCAGCAGTTTTTTAGGGGATCAGCCCCAGCATTTT,CASSFLGDQPQHF
TRBD1,-,TRBV28,15,TRBJ1-2,TGTGCCAGCAGTCCCCGGACAGGGTCGATCTATGGCTACACCTTC,CASSPRTGSIYGYTF
TRBD2,-,TRBV6-4,15,TRBJ2-3,TGTGCCAGCAGTGACGCGGGAGGGAGCACAGATACGCAGTATTTT,CASSDAGGSTDTQYF
-,-,TRBV2,12,TRBJ2-5,TGTGCCACCCGAAAGGAGTGGGAGACCCAGTACTTC,CATRKEWETQYF
-,-,TRBV19,15,TRBJ1-5,TGTGCCAGTAGTATAGCGGGATATAGCAATCAGCCCCAGCATTTT,CASSIAGYSNQPQHF
TRBD2,-,TRBV7-2,14,TRBJ2-7,TGTGCCAGCAGCCTCCGGGACTATAACTACGAGCAGTACTTC,CASSLRDYNYEQYF
-,-,TRBV7-2,15,TRBJ2-3,TGTGCCAGCAGCTTGGCTAGCGTTAGCACAGATACGCAGTATTTT,CASSLASVSTDTQYF
-,-,TRBV28,13,TRBJ1-1,TGTGCCAGCAGCTCCTCGGACGGGAGTGAAGCTTTCTTT,CASSSSDGSEAFF
TRBD2,-,TRBV9,15,TRBJ2-1,TGTGCCAGCAGCGTGTGGGGAGGGCCCCACAATGAGCAGTTCTTC,CASSVWGGPHNEQFF
-,-,TRBV6-5,15,TRBJ2-7,TGTGCCAGCAGTTACTCCAGTAAGTTTCCCTACGAGCAGTACTTC,CASSYSSKFPYEQYF
-,-,TRBV19,15,TRBJ1-1,TGTGCCAGTATGTATCAGGGAGGGGTGAACACTGAAGCTTTCTTT,CASMYQGGVNTEAFF
TRBD1,once,TRBV19,14,TRBJ1-4,TGTGCCAGTAGTATTGAAGGGGGCAATGAAAAACTGTTTTTT,CASSIEGGNEKLFF
TRBD1,-,TRBV24-1,14,TRBJ2-5,TGTGCCACCAGTGAAGCCGGGACAGTAGGGACCCAGTACTTC,CATSEAGTVGTQYF
-,few,TRBV14,16,TRBJ2-1,TGTGCCAGCAGCCAAGGGGGGCGGACTAGCTACAATGAGCAGTTCTTC,CASSQGGRTSYNEQFF
-,-,TRBV19,17,TRBJ1-2,TGTGCCAGTAGTTCCCGGGCCAGGGACTTGGTTAACTATGGCTACACCTTC,CASSSRARDLVNYGYTF
TRBD2,-,TRBV9,15,TRBJ2-7,TGTGCCAGCAGCGGGGGACTAGCGGATTATTACGAGCAGTACTTC,CASSGGLADYYEQYF
TRBD2,-,TRBV29-1,15,TRBJ2-1,TGCAGCGCCCGACAGCCGGGAGGCCTCTACAATGAGCAGTTCTTC,CSARQPGGLYNEQFF
-,-,TRBV11-2,17,TRBJ2-7,TGTGCCAGCAGCTTAGGGGGGCTCCGGGACACAGCCTACGAGCAGTACTTC,CASSLGGLRDTAYEQYF
-,-,TRBV5-6,14,TRBJ1-2,TGTGCCAGCAGTCTCTATACAGATAACTATGGCTACACCTTC,CASSLYTDNYGYTF
TRBD1,-,TRBV28,14,TRBJ1-2,TGTGCCAGCAGTTTCTCGTCAGGGGGACATGGCTACACCTTC,CASSFSSGGHGYTF
TRBD2,-,TRBV7-3,15,TRBJ2-7,TGTGCCAGCAGCTTAGCTAGCGGGGAGACCTACGAGCAGTACTTC,CASSLASGETYEQYF
TRBD2,-,TRBV5-1,18,TRBJ2-3,TGCGCCAGCAGCTTCGGGACTAGCGGGAGTCGGGGGGCAGATACGCAGTATTTT,CASSFGTSGSRGADTQYF
-,many,TRBV6-2/TRBV6-3,16,TRBJ1-5,TGTGCCAGCAGTTACACCCTCAGGGTAGGCAATCAGCCCCAGCATTTT,CASSYTLRVGNQPQHF